Following are 32 T cell receptor beta chains from one sample sequenced in a study of OX40 agonist ivuxolimab in advanced cancers. The protocol was immunoSEQ multiplex PCR, while the TCRdb copy is restricted to in-frame clones and leaves out a portion. This table holds 95,000 to 100,000 clones, about 92% found once. The sequenced sample was CD4+ or CD8+ T cells sorted from blood, obtained in a trial of the OX40 agonist ivuxolimab. The origin of the receptors is an adult with an advanced solid tumor such as melanoma, head and neck, liver or kidney cancer.

The chain uses TRBV5-1 and TRBJ1-3; D perhaps matches TRBD1 (6 bases). The CDR3 is 13 amino acids. The germline V gene has CDR1 SGHRS and CDR2 YFSETQ. With 3 bases removed from V and 2 bases from J, the gap between germline ends came to 6 bases. The CDR3 is CASSWGPGNTIYF. The CDR3 bases are TGCGCCAGCAGCTGGGGGCCTGGAAACACCATATATTTT.

The chain joins TRBV29-1 to TRBJ1-3, with D hard to call. In germline, CDR1 is SQVTM, CDR2 ANQGSEA. Trimming stripped 5 bases from V and 1 base from J, with 9 bases between. The CDR3 is 13 residues long. In nucleotides, the CDR3 is TGCAGCGTTCGAGACTGGTCTGGAAACACCATATATTTT. Its translation: CSVRDWSGNTIYF.

In its sample, this clone was seen a few times. This sequence joins TRBV4-3 and TRBJ1-5; D perhaps matches TRBD1 (5 bases). The CDR3 extends over 14 amino acids. The V end was cut by 1 base, the J end by 10 bases, with 14 bases between. Germline-derived CDR1 and CDR2 are LGHNA and YSLEER. This CDR3 reads CASSQVQGVSPQHF. The DNA of the CDR3 is TGCGCCAGCAGCCAAGTGCAGGGCGTCAGTCCCCAGCATTTT.

V usage is TRBV19 and J usage is TRBJ2-1; no clear D. V lost 5 bases and J 5 bases, leaving 7 bases between the germline ends. The CDR3 spans 12 residues. CDR1 and CDR2 from the germline V gene are LNHDA and SQIVND (reference sequence). The CDR3 coding sequence is TGTGCCAGTAGTTATATGGACAATGAGCAGTTCTTC. Translating gives CASSYMDNEQFF.

The chain links TRBV28 to TRBJ2-7, with TRBD1 matching over 8 bases. Germline V gives CDR1 MDHEN, CDR2 SYDVKM. This CDR3 has 12 residues. V dropped 5 bases and J dropped 5; count of bases not matched to a gene: 2. CDR3 sequence: CASSVTGDEQYF. The CDR3 coding sequence is TGTGCCAGCAGTGTGACAGGGGACGAGCAGTACTTC.

This chain connects TRBV14 to TRBJ2-3; D perhaps matches TRBD2 (6 bases). CDR3 length: 13 residues. Germline assignment: CDR1 SGHDN and CDR2 FVKESK. The germline V and J ends were trimmed by 1 base and 5 bases, with 7 bases remaining between them. The CDR3: CASSQAGGDTQYF. The CDR3 DNA reads TGTGCCAGCAGCCAAGCCGGGGGAGATACGCAGTATTTT.

This clone was observed a single time. The chain uses TRBV30 and TRBJ1-3, with D perhaps TRBD1 (6 bases). The CDR3 is 15 residues long. The germline gives CDR1 GTSNPN, CDR2 SVGIG (reference sequence). Trimming shortened V by 7 bases and J by 1 base, and 17 bases separated the two germline ends. CDR3 in amino acids: CAYILIRGSGNTIYF. The CDR3 DNA is TGTGCCTACATCTTAATCAGGGGATCTGGAAACACCATATATTTT.

This rearrangement joins TRBV29-1 to TRBJ2-1, with TRBD1 matching 7 bases. Looked up from germline, CDR1 is SQVTM and CDR2 is ANQGSEA. This CDR3 region has 15 residues. The J segment lost 7 bases and the V segment lost 6 bases, leaving 15 bases of the junction unmatched. CDR3 region: CSVQGDRLMGNEQFF. As DNA, the CDR3 is TGCAGCGTCCAGGGGGACCGTCTAATGGGGAATGAGCAGTTCTTC.

The V and J genes are TRBV20-1 and TRBJ2-3; possible D gene TRBD2, 6 bases. The CDR3 consists of 11 residues. The germline CDR1 and CDR2 sequences are DFQATT and SNEGSKA (reference sequence). V was clipped by 8 bases and J by 4 bases, with 10 bases between them. Here the CDR3 DNA reads TGCAGTACCTTAGCGGCAGATACGCAGTATTTT. Residues: CSTLAADTQYF.

This chain uses TRBV29-1 with TRBJ2-1; D call uncertain. Per the germline V gene, CDR1 is SQVTM and CDR2 is ANQGSEA. V lost 4 bases, J lost 7 bases, and 8 bases lay in between. CDR3 size: 11 residues. CDR3 coding DNA: TGCAGCGTTGCCAGGACGAATGAGCAGTTCTTC. This encodes CSVARTNEQFF.

This chain links TRBV21-1 with TRBJ2-3; TRBD2 is the table's D call and was not checked against the DNA. TRBV21-1 is a pseudogene. This CDR3 is built from 17 residues. The CDR3 DNA reads as TGTGCCAGCAGCACCAAAGTCGTCGCGGGGGGGCCAGATACGCAGTATTTT. Protein sequence: CASSTKVVAGGPDTQYF.

This chain connects TRBV6-1 to TRBJ2-7; D unclear. The ends were cut back, 7 bases at V and 2 bases at J, with 15 bases in the middle. Germline V gene sequence: CDR1 MNHNS, CDR2 SASEGT. The CDR3 length is 14 residues. Here the CDR3 reads CASTGSVGAYEQYV. The CDR3 DNA reads as TGTGCCAGCACCGGGTCCGTTGGGGCCTACGAGCAGTACGTC.

This sequence joins TRBV6-1 and TRBJ2-3, with D perhaps matching TRBD2 (6 bases). This CDR3 region has 15 residues. With 8 bases removed from V and 3 bases from J, the gap between germline ends came to 18 bases. Germline CDR1 and CDR2: MNHNS and SASEGT. CDR3 protein: CASGRFAGRTDTQYF. DNA for the CDR3: TGTGCCAGCGGCCGATTCGCGGGACGGACAGATACGCAGTATTTT.

The rearrangement joins TRBV30 to TRBJ1-4; D uncertain. Looked up from germline, CDR1 is GTSNPN and CDR2 is SVGIG (reference sequence). The CDR3 is made up of 16 amino acids. V was cut by 0 bases and J by 0 bases, with 11 bases left in between. This CDR3 is CAWSVGSFATNEKLFF. CDR3 nucleotide sequence: TGTGCCTGGAGTGTGGGAAGCTTTGCAACTAATGAAAAACTGTTTTTT.

V is TRBV7-3 and J is TRBJ1-1; D is possibly TRBD1 (6 bases). The CDR3 is 13 amino acids. V dropped 5 bases and J dropped 1 base, with 8 bases sitting between them. Germline CDR1 reads SGHTA; CDR2 reads FQGTGA. CDR3 bases: TGTGCCAGCAGCGAACAGGGGAACACTGAAGCTTTCTTT. Protein sequence: CASSEQGNTEAFF.

The chain uses TRBV12-5 and TRBJ2-7; the match to TRBD2 covers 9 bases. CDR3 size: 17 residues. The V gene's germline CDR1 is LGHNT and CDR2 FRNRAP. Losses at the gene ends were 7 bases for V and 5 bases for J; bases not matched to a gene: 18. This CDR3 reads CASAWGWSSGSDNEQYV. The DNA of the CDR3 is TGTGCTAGTGCCTGGGGGTGGAGTAGCGGGAGTGATAACGAGCAGTACGTC.

The chain recombines TRBV6-1 with TRBJ1-5, with D perhaps matching TRBD1 (6 bases). V dropped 5 bases and J dropped 6 bases, with 17 bases sitting between them. Germline CDR1 reads MNHNS; CDR2 reads SASEGT. CDR3 size: 15 residues. DNA of the CDR3: TGTGCCAGCAGTCCTAGGGACAAGCAGGGTCAGCCCCAGCATTTT. The encoded protein is CASSPRDKQGQPQHF.

The J gene is TRBJ1-5, the V gene TRBV19; 7 positions agree with TRBD1. CDR1 and CDR2 (germline): LNHDA, SQIVND (reference sequence). CDR3 length equals 15 residues. Trimming at V came to 6 bases and at J to 2 bases, leaving 7 bases not matched to a gene. CDR3 sequence reads: CASRGTATRNQPQHF. In DNA form, the CDR3 reads TGTGCCAGTAGGGGGACAGCGACCCGCAATCAGCCCCAGCATTTT.

The V and J genes are TRBV6-6 and TRBJ1-1; the D gene is possibly TRBD1 (6 bases). This CDR3 has 14 amino acids. Germline CDR1 is MNHNY and CDR2 is SVGAGI (reference sequence). Trimming removed 7 bases from V and 5 bases from J, with 17 bases in between. CDR3 sequence: CASTLGGRWTEAFF. The CDR3 bases are TGTGCCAGCACCCTCGGGGGGCGCTGGACTGAAGCTTTCTTT.

DNA of the CDR3: TGTGCCAGCGGAACGACAGGGTTCTTTGAAAAACTGTTTTTT. Its translation is CASGTTGFFEKLFF. This chain uses TRBV28 with TRBJ1-4; TRBD1 matches at 7 bases. The ends lost 8 bases at V and 7 bases at J; junction bases unmatched: 10. Germline V lookup: CDR1 MDHEN, CDR2 SYDVKM. This CDR3 comprises 14 residues.

This rearrangement joins TRBV28 to TRBJ1-5, with no clear D. Germline values: CDR1 MDHEN, CDR2 SYDVKM. Trimming removed 5 bases at V and 2 bases at J, with 10 bases between. The CDR3 length is 14 residues. The CDR3 coding sequence is TGTGCCAGCAGTCGCGGGGTTGGCAATCAGCCCCAGCATTTT. This translates into CASSRGVGNQPQHF. Full variable domain (missing parts from reference TRBV28 and TRBJ1-5): DVKVTQSSRYLVKRTGEKVFLECVQDMDHENMFWYRQDPGLGLRLIYFSYDVKMKEKGDIPEGYSVSREKKERFSLILESASTNQTSMYLCASSRGVGNQPQHFGDGTRLSIL.

This clone was observed a handful of times. The chain carries TRBV20-1 and TRBJ1-1, with 8 bases fitting TRBD1. The CDR3 is 11 amino acids. The V gene's germline CDR1 is DFQATT and CDR2 SNEGSKA (reference sequence). With V trimmed by 3 bases and J by 6 bases, 0 bases remained unmatched. CDR3 amino acids: CSARDRAEAFF. Here the CDR3 DNA reads TGCAGTGCTAGGGACAGGGCTGAAGCTTTCTTT.

The J gene is TRBJ1-2, the V gene TRBV7-8, with 7 bases matching TRBD1. The J segment lost 4 bases and the V segment lost 3 bases, leaving 2 bases of the junction unmatched. Germline lookup yields CDR1 SGHVS and CDR2 FQNEAQ. This CDR3 spans 13 amino acids. The chain's CDR3 is CASSLGQPYGYTF. CDR3 DNA: TGTGCCAGCAGCTTGGGACAGCCCTATGGCTACACCTTC.

The chain employs TRBV7-2 and TRBJ1-1, with D hard to call. The CDR3 spans 19 residues. Trimming shortened V by 0 bases and J by 6 bases, and 26 bases separated the two germline ends. From germline, CDR1 is SGHTA and CDR2 FQGNSA. The CDR3 sequence: CASSLATAWPEILRAEAFF. CDR3 nucleotide sequence: TGTGCCAGCAGCTTAGCCACAGCATGGCCGGAAATTTTACGCGCTGAAGCTTTCTTT.

The chain combines TRBV19 with TRBJ1-4; D unresolved. Germline CDR1 LNHDA, CDR2 SQIVND (reference sequence). The length of the CDR3 is 16 residues. Trimming pared 5 bases from V and 4 bases from J, leaving 17 bases between. For the CDR3, the DNA is TGTGCCAGTAGTGACTACCTCGGAACCTATAATGAAAAACTGTTTTTT. The encoded protein is CASSDYLGTYNEKLFF.

The chain joins TRBV30 to TRBJ1-5; D unresolved. This CDR3 is built from 15 residues. The V end lost 1 base, the J end lost 1 base, and 11 bases lay between the germline ends. CDR1 is GTSNPN and CDR2 is SVGIG in the germline V gene (reference sequence). The CDR3 reads CAWSDEALSNQPQHF. CDR3 in DNA: TGTGCCTGGAGTGATGAGGCGCTGAGCAATCAGCCCCAGCATTTT.

The chain uses TRBV11-2 and TRBJ1-1; no reliable D call. The germline gives CDR1 SGHAT, CDR2 FQNNGV. Trimming removed 2 bases at V and 4 bases at J, with 8 bases between. The CDR3 totals 13 residues. CDR3 DNA: TGTGCCAGCAGCTTATCTCAGAGCACTGAAGCTTTCTTT. As protein: CASSLSQSTEAFF.

The chain has TRBV11-3 and TRBJ1-3; D remains unclear. CDR1 is SGHNT and CDR2 is YENEEA in the germline V gene. This CDR3 is built from 12 residues. V was shortened by 0 bases and J by 5 bases, with 2 bases between the two germline ends. CDR3 coding DNA: TGTGCCAGCAGCTTAGAAAGAAACACCATATATTTT. This encodes CASSLERNTIYF.

This clone occurred a few times. The chain couples TRBV4-3 to TRBJ1-6, with TRBD1 matching over 8 bases. CDR3 length equals 15 residues. V lost 1 base to trimming and J lost 7 bases; unmatched junction nucleotides: 3. Germline CDR1 reads LGHNA; CDR2 reads YSLEER. CDR3 sequence (DNA): TGCGCCAGCAGCCAAGGAGGGACAGGAAATTCACCCCTCCACTTT. Its translation is CASSQGGTGNSPLHF.

This sequence joins TRBV25-1 and TRBJ1-5, with D possibly matching TRBD1 (6 bases). The germline CDR1 and CDR2 sequences are MGHDK and SYGVNS. V was pared by 1 base and J by 2 bases, with 12 bases between. CDR3 length: 16 residues. The CDR3 DNA reads TGTGCCAGCAGTGAATCAGGGGCCGTTGGCAATCAGCCCCAGCATTTT. It encodes CASSESGAVGNQPQHF.

The CDR3 loop is CASSYGGTPSGNTIYF. As DNA, the CDR3 is TGTGCCAGCAGTTACGGTGGGACACCCTCTGGAAACACCATATATTTT. The J gene is TRBJ1-3, the V gene TRBV6-5; D is perhaps TRBD1 (6 bases). V shed 2 bases and J shed 0 bases, with 11 bases lying between them. The V gene's germline CDR1 is MNHEY and CDR2 SVGAGI. The CDR3 contains 16 residues.

The chain uses TRBV6-5 and TRBJ2-7; D is tentatively TRBD1 or TRBD2 (5 bases each). Germline lookup yields CDR1 MNHEY and CDR2 SVGAGI. This CDR3 has 15 residues. The V end was cut by 2 bases, the J end by 3 bases, with 14 bases between. Here the CDR3 reads CASSYPRAGNYEQYF. CDR3 nucleotides: TGTGCCAGCAGTTACCCGCGGGCAGGGAACTACGAGCAGTACTTC.